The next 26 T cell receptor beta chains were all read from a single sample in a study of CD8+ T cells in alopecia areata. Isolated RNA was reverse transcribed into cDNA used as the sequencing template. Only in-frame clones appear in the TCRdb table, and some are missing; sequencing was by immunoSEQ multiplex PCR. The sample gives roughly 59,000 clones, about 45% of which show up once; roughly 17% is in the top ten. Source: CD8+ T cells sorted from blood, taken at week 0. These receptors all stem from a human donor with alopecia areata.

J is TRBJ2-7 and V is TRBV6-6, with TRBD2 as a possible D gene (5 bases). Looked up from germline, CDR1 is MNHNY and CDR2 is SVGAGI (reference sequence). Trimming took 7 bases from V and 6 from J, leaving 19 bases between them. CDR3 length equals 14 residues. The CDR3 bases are TGTGCCAGCACCGATCACCTAGCCCACCCCGAGCAGTACTTC. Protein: CASTDHLAHPEQYF.

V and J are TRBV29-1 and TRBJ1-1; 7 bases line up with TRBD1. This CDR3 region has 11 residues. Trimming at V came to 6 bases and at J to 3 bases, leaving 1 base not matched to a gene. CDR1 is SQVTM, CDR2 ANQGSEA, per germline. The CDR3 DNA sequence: TGCAGCGTGGGACAGTACACTGAAGCTTTCTTT. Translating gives CSVGQYTEAFF.

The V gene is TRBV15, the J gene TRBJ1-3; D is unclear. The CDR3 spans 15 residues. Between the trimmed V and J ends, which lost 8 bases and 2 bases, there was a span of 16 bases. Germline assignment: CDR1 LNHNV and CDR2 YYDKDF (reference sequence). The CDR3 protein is CATVRAAGAGNTIYF. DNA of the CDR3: TGTGCCACCGTTAGGGCCGCCGGTGCTGGAAACACCATATATTTT.

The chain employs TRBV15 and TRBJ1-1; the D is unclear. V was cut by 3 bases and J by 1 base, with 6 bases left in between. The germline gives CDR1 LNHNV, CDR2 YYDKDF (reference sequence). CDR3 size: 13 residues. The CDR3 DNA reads TGTGCCACCAGCAGGGACGGGAACACTGAAGCTTTCTTT. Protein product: CATSRDGNTEAFF. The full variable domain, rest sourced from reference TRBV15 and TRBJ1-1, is DAMVIQNPRYQVTQFGKPVTLSCSQTLNHNVMYWYQQKSSQAPKLLFHYYDKDFNNEADTPDNFQSRRPNTSFCFLDIRSPGLGDTAMYLCATSRDGNTEAFFGQGTRLTVV.

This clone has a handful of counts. CDR3 nucleotide sequence: TGTGCCAGCAGTTTCTCGGCGGGAGGTGCCGGGGAGCTGTTTTTT. The encoded protein is CASSFSAGGAGELFF. The rearrangement joins TRBV27 to TRBJ2-2; the match to TRBD2 covers 8 bases. CDR3 length equals 15 residues. Germline loops: CDR1 MNHEY, CDR2 SMNVEV (reference sequence). Trimming cost V 3 bases and J 6 bases; bases outside gene matches: 6.

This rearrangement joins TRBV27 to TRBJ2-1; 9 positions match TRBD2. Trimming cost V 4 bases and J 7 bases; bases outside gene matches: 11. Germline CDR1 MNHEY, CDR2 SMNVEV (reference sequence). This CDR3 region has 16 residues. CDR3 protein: CASSYSAGLAMNEQFF. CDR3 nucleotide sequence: TGTGCCAGCAGTTATTCCGCGGGACTAGCTATGAATGAGCAGTTCTTC.

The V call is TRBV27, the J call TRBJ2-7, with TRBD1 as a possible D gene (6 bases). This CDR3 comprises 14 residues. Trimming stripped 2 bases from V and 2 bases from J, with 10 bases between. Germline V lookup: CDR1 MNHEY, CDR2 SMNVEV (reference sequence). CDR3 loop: CASSLTRQAYEQYF. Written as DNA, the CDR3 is TGTGCCAGCAGTTTAACGAGACAGGCCTACGAGCAGTACTTC.

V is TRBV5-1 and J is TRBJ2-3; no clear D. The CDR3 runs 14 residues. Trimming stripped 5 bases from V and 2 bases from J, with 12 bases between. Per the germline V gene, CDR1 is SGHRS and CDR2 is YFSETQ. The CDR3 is CASRPDWDTDTQYF. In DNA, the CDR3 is TGCGCCAGCAGGCCAGACTGGGACACAGATACGCAGTATTTT.

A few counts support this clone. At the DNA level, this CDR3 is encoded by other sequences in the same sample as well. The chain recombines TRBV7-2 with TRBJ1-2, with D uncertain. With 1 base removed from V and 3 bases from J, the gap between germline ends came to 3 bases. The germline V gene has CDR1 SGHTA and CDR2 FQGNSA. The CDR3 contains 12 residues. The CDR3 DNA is TGTGCCAGCAGCTTAGGAGACTATGGCTACACCTTC. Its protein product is CASSLGDYGYTF.

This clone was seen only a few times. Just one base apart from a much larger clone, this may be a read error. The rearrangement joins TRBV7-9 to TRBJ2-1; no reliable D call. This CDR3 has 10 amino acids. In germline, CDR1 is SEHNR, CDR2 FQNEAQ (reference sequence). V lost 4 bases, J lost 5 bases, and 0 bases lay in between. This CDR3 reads CASSYNEQFF. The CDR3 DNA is TGTGCCAGCAGCTACAATGAGCAGTTCTTC.

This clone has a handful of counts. CDR3 coding DNA: TGCAGCGTCACCGTGGGTCGCCCCAGGGGAGATAACGAGCAGTACTTC. It translates to CSVTVGRPRGDNEQYF. This sequence joins TRBV29-1 and TRBJ2-7; D possibly corresponds to TRBD1 (6 bases). This CDR3 has 16 amino acids. Germline V gene lookup returns CDR1 SQVTM and CDR2 ANQGSEA. Trimming stripped 6 bases from V and 5 bases from J, with 26 bases between.

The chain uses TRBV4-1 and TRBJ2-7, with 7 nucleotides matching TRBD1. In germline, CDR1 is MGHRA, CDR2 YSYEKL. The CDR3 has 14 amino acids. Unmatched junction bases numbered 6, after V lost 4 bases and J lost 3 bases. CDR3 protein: CASSPRTGDYEQYF. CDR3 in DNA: TGCGCCAGCAGCCCCCGGACAGGAGACTACGAGCAGTACTTC.

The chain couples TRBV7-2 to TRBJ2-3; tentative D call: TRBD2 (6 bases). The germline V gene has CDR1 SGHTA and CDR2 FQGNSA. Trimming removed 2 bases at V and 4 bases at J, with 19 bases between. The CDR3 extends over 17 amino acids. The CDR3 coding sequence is TGTGCCAGCAGCTTACCGCCGGAGGGACGGAGTCCAGATACGCAGTATTTT. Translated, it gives CASSLPPEGRSPDTQYF.

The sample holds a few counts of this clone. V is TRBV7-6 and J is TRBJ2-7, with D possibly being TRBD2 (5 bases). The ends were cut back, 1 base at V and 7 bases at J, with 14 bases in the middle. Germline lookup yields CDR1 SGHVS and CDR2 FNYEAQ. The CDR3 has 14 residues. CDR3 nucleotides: TGTGCCAGCAGCTTAGTTCCGGGAACGGAAGAGCAGTACTTC. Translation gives CASSLVPGTEEQYF. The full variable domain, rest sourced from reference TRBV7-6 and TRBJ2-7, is GAGVSQSPRYKVTKRGQDVALRCDPISGHVSLYWYRQALGQGPEFLTYFNYEAQQDKSGLPNDRFSAERPEGSISTLTIQRTEQRDSAMYRCASSLVPGTEEQYFGPGTRLTVT.

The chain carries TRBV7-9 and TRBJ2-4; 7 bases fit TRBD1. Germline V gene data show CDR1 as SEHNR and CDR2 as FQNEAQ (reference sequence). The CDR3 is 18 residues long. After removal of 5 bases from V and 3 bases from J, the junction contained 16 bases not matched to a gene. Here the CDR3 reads CASSPRTGRTYDKNIQYF. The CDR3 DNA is TGTGCCAGCAGCCCACGGACAGGCCGGACGTATGACAAAAACATTCAGTACTTC.

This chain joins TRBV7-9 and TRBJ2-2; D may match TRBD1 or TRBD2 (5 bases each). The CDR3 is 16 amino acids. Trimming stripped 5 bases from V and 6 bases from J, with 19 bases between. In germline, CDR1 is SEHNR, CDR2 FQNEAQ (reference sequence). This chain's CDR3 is CASSTRPKRDAGELFF. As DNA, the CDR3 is TGTGCCAGCAGCACCCGTCCAAAACGGGACGCCGGGGAGCTGTTTTTT.

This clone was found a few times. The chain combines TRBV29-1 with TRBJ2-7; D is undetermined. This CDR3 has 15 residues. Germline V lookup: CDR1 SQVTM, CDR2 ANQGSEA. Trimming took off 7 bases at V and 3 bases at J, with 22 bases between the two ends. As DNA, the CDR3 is TGCAGCGCCAGCACCGGGCCCCAGGTCGGCTACGAGCAGTACTTC. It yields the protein CSASTGPQVGYEQYF.

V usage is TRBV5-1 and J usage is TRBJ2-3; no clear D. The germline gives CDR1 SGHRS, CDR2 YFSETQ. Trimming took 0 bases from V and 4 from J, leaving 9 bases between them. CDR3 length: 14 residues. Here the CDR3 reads CASSLERIPDTQYF. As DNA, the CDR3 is TGCGCCAGCAGCTTGGAACGCATCCCAGATACGCAGTATTTT.

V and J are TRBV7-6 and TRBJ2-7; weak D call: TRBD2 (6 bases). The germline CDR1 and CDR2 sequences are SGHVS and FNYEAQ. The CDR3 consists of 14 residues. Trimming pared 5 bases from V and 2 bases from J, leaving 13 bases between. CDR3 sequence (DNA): TGTGCCAGCAGCGTATACGGGGAGGCCTACGAGCAGTACTTC. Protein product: CASSVYGEAYEQYF.

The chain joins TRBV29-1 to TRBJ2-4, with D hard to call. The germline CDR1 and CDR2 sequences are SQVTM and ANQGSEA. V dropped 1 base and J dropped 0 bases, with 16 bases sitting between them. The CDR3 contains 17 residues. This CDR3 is CSVEAQSQALAKNIQYF. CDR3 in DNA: TGCAGCGTTGAAGCCCAGAGTCAGGCTCTAGCCAAAAACATTCAGTACTTC.

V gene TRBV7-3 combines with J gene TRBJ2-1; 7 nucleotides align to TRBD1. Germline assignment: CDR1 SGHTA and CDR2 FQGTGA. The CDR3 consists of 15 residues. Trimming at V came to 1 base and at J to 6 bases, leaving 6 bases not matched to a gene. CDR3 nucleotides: TGTGCCAGCAGCTTAAACCCGGGACAGATCAATGAGCAGTTCTTC. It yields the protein CASSLNPGQINEQFF.

The CDR3 DNA is TGCGCCAGCAGCCAAGAGGGGGGCATCTACGAGCAGTACTTC. Translation gives CASSQEGGIYEQYF. V gene TRBV4-1 combines with J gene TRBJ2-7; the D call may be TRBD1 or TRBD2 (6 bases each). V was clipped by 0 bases and J by 3 bases, with 9 bases between them. CDR3 length: 14 amino acids. Per germline, CDR1 MGHRA and CDR2 YSYEKL.

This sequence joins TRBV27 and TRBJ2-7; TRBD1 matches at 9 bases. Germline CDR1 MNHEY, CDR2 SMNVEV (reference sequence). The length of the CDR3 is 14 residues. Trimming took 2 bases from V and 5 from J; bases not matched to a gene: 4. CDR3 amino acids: CASSLRQGVHEQYF. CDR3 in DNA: TGTGCCAGCAGTTTACGACAGGGGGTCCACGAGCAGTACTTC.

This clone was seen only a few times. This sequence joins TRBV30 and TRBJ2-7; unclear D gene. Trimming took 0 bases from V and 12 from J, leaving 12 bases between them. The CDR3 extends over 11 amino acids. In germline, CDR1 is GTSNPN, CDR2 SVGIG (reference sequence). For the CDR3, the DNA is TGTGCCTGGAGTGTTTCTTCTGATCCGTACTTC. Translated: CAWSVSSDPYF.

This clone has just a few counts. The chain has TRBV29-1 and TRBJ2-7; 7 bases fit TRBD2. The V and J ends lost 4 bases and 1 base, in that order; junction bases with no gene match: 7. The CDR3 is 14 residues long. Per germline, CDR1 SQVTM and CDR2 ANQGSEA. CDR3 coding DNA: TGCAGCGTTGTGGGGACTAATCCTTCCTACGAGCAGTACTTC. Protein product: CSVVGTNPSYEQYF.

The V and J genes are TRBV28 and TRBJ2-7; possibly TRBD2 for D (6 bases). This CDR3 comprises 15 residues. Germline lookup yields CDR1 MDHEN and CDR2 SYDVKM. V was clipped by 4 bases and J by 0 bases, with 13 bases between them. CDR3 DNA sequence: TGTGCCAGCAGTTCCCCTGCGCGGGGCTCCTACGAGCAGTACTTC. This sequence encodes CASSSPARGSYEQYF. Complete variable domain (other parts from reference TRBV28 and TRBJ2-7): DVKVTQSSRYLVKRTGEKVFLECVQDMDHENMFWYRQDPGLGLRLIYFSYDVKMKEKGDIPEGYSVSREKKERFSLILESASTNQTSMYLCASSSPARGSYEQYFGPGTRLTVT.